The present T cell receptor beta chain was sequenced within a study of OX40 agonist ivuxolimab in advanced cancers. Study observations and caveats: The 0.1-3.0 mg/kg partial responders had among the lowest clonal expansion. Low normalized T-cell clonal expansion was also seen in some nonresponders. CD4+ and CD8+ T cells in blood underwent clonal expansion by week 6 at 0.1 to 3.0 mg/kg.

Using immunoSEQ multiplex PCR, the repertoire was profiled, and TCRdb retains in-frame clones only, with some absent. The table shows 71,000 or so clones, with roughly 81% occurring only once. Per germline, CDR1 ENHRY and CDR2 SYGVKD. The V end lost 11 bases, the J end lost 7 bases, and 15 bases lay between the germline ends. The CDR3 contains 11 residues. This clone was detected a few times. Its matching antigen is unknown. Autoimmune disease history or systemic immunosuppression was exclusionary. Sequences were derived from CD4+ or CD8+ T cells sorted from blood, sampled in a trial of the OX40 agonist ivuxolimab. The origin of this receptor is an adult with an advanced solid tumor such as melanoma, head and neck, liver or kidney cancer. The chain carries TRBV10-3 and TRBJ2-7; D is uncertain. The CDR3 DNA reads TGTGCCGGAACGGCTTCTTCTGAGCAGTACTTC. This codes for CAGTASSEQYF.